These 4 T cell receptor beta chains share one sample of origin, sequenced in a study of CD8+CD57+ T cells in acquired aplastic anemia. Genomic DNA constituted the template upon which TCR beta VDJ and CDR3 profiling was performed. MiXCR was run by TCRdb on the reads, yielding one entry per CDR3 protein. This sample carries more than 250,000 distinct CDR3 sequences, roughly three fifths of them seen once, and the ten largest clones take around 8%. The sequencing input was sorted CD4+, CD8+, or CD8+CD57+ T cells (not recorded which) from PBMCs. These receptors were obtained from a human donor with severe aplastic anemia or a healthy control (not recorded which).

The V call is TRBV25-1, the J call TRBJ1-2; unclear D gene. This CDR3 is built from 14 residues. Germline CDR1 MGHDK, CDR2 SYGVNS. V was trimmed by 0 bases and J by 5 bases, leaving 10 bases between them. The CDR3 here is CASSEYQFPYGYTF. For the CDR3, the DNA is TGTGCCAGCAGTGAATATCAGTTCCCATATGGCTACACCTTC.

This clonotype was counted many times. The chain carries TRBV5-6 and TRBJ1-2, with D hard to call. This CDR3 spans 14 amino acids. Trimming left V 6 bases short and J 4 bases short, with 16 bases between. Germline V gives CDR1 SGHDT, CDR2 YYEEEE. CDR3 sequence: CASTLGYTPYGYTF. CDR3 coding DNA: TGTGCCAGCACCCTTGGATACACTCCCTATGGCTACACCTTC.

Comment on this clonotype: The conserved phenylalanine or tryptophan normally closing the CDR3 is absent here, so this likely arose from a read error. The DNA is omitted, as the CDR3 cannot be located on it reliably, and the CDR3 follows TCRdb's listing. The gene calls are TRBV19 and TRBJ2-1; TRBD1 is taken as the D call from the table, unchecked against the DNA. The germline V gene has CDR1 LNHDA and CDR2 SQIVND (reference sequence). Counting both end residues, the CDR3 totals 10 amino acids. The CDR3 spells CASSIPTGFI.

The rearrangement uses TRBV19 and TRBJ1-1; a possible D gene is TRBD1 (5 bases). Germline V gives CDR1 LNHDA, CDR2 SQIVND (reference sequence). Trimming cost V 3 bases and J 5 bases, with 16 bases left between them. The CDR3 is 15 amino acids. CDR3 coding DNA: TGTGCCAGTAGTATCGGGGCAGGGCGAGGTACTGAAGCTTTCTTT. It codes for CASSIGAGRGTEAFF.